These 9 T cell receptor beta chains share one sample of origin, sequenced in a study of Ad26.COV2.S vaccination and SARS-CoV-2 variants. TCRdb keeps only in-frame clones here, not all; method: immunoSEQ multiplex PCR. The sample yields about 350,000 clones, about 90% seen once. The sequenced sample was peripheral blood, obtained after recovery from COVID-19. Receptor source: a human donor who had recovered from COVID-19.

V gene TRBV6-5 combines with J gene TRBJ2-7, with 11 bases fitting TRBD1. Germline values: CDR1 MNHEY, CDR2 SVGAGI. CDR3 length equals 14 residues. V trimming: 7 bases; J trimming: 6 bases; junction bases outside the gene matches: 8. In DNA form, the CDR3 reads TGTGCCAGCATCTCGAGGGACAGGGGGTTCGAGCAGTACTTC. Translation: CASISRDRGFEQYF.

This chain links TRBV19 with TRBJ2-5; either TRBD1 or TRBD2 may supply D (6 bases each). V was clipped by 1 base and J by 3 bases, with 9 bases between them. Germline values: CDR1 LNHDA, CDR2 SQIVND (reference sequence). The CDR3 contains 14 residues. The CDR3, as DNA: TGTGCCAGTAGTATAGCCGGGGGCGAAGAGACCCAGTACTTC. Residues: CASSIAGGEETQYF.

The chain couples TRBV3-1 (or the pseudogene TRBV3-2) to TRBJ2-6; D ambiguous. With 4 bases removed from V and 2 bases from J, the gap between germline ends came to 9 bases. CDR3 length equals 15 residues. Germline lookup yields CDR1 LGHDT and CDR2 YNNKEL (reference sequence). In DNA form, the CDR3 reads TGTGCCAGCAGCCCTCTAGGGCCTGGGGCCAACGTCCTGACTTTC. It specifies CASSPLGPGANVLTF.

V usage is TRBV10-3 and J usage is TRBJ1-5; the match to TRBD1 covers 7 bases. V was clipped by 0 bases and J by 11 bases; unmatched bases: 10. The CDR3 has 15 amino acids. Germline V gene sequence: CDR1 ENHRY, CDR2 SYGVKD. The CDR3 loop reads CAISESGQEVLAQHF. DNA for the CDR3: TGTGCCATCAGTGAGTCTGGACAGGAGGTTTTGGCCCAGCATTTT.

CDR3 bases: TGCAGCGGTGTTAAGGGATACTCTGGAAACACCATATATTTT. Amino acids: CSGVKGYSGNTIYF. The J gene is TRBJ1-3, the V gene TRBV29-1; D call uncertain. The germline V and J ends were trimmed by 7 bases and 0 bases, with 13 bases remaining between them. Germline CDR1 and CDR2: SQVTM and ANQGSEA. CDR3 length equals 14 residues.

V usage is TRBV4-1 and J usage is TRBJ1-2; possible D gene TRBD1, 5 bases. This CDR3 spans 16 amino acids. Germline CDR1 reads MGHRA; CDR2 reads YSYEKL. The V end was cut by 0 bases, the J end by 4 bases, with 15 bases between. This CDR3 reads CASSQEKGRGAYGYTF. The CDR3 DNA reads TGCGCCAGCAGCCAAGAGAAGGGGCGGGGCGCCTATGGCTACACCTTC.

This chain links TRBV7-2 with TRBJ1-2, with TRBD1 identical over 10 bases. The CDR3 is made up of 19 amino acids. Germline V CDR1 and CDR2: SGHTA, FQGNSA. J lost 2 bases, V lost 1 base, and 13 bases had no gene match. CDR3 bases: TGTGCCAGCAGCTTAGATGGGAGACAGGGGGCTTGGATGAACTATGGCTACACCTTC. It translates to CASSLDGRQGAWMNYGYTF.

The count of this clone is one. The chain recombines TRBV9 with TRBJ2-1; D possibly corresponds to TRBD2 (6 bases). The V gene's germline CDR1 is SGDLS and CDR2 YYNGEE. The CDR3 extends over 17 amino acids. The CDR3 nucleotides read TGTGCTACTGCGGGTGGGCGGGATGAAAGCTCCTACAATGAGCAGTTCTTC. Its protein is CATAGGRDESSYNEQFF.

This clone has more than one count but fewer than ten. DNA of the CDR3: TGTGCCAGCAGAAAGGGACAGTCTAACTATGGCTACACCTTC. Its protein product is CASRKGQSNYGYTF. V is TRBV6-6 and J is TRBJ1-2; TRBD1 matches 7 bases. Germline values: CDR1 MNHNY, CDR2 SVGAGI (reference sequence). The junction had 4 bases not matched to a gene; V was cut back by 6 bases and J by 0 bases. CDR3 length: 14 residues.